The TCR beta chain described here comes from a study of response to subunit inactivated influenza vaccine. Study outcomes and limitations: Authors suggested that a seasonal influenza vaccination recruits few new T cells each time.

From the RT-PCR reads, TCRdb called clonotypes with MiXCR, one entry per CDR3 protein. The sample shows 200,000 to 250,000 distinct CDR3 sequences, 12% of them seen only once. On this clonotype itself: As yet, its antigen is unknown.

CDR1 MGHDK and CDR2 SYGVNS come from the germline V gene. This CDR3 has 16 amino acids. The V end was cut by 1 base, the J end by 4 bases, with 15 bases between. The source material was non-naive T cells sorted from PBMCs, sampled around 14 days before vaccination. The receptor was isolated from a man aged 45-65 years who received an inactivated influenza vaccine. The genes are TRBV25-1 and TRBJ2-3, with a possible D match to TRBD1 (5 bases). The CDR3 sequence is CASSEFGRVEADTQYF. The CDR3 nucleotides read TGTGCCAGCAGTGAATTCGGCAGGGTAGAAGCAGATACGCAGTATTTT.